This T cell receptor (beta chain) comes out of a study of blood T cell repertoires in COVID-19. CDR1 and CDR2 from the germline V gene are MNHEY and SMNVEV (reference sequence). The CDR3 is made up of 15 amino acids. The germline V and J ends were trimmed by 6 bases and 8 bases, with 17 bases remaining between them. In the original workflow: Amplified reference gene primers provided the basis for estimating nucleated cell counts. The table came from immunoSEQ multiplex PCR; TCRdb's copy has only in-frame clones and leaves some out. That table is the source of V, J and clone size, and D and trimming were worked out from the DNA. The sample carries about 58,000 clones, over 65% recorded once.

The receptor comes from a man in his forties with active COVID-19. Sequencing used peripheral blood. The chain carries TRBV27 and TRBJ1-6; possible D gene TRBD1, 5 bases. The CDR3 DNA reads as TGTGCCAGCAGGTCTGAGCCAGGGCTTTATTCACCCCTCCACTTT. The encoded protein is CASRSEPGLYSPLHF.